The T cell receptor (beta chain) described here comes from a study of T cell changes during pregnancy in multiple sclerosis. V lost 5 bases to trimming and J lost 9 bases, with 8 bases between them. In germline, CDR1 is SGHVS, CDR2 FNYEAQ. This CDR3 has 11 residues. The method was immunoSEQ multiplex PCR; TCRdb's version includes in-frame clones alone and lacks a portion of them. This sample yields about 40,000 clones, of which 93% are seen a single time; roughly 8.7% belongs to the top ten. Specimen: CD8+ T cells from peripheral blood mononuclear cells, collected in the third trimester of pregnancy. The TCR comes from a female donor with multiple sclerosis, enrolled in a pregnancy study. This sequence joins TRBV7-6 and TRBJ2-1; possibly TRBD2 for D (7 bases). CDR3 region: CASSRGAEQFF. For the CDR3, the DNA is TGTGCCAGCAGCCGGGGGGCTGAGCAGTTCTTC.